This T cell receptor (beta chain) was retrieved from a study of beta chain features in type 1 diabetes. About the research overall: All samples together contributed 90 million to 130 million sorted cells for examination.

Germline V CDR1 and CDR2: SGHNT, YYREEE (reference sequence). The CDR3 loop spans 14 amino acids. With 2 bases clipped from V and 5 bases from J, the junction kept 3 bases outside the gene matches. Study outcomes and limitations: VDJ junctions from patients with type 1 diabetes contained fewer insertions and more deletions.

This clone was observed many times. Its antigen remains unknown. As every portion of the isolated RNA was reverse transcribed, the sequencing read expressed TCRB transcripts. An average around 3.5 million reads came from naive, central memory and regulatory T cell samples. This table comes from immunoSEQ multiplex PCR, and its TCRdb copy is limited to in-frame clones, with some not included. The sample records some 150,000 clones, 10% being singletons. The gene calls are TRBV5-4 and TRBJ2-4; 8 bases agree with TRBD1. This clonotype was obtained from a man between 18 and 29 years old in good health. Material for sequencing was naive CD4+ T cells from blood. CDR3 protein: CASSFAGGQNIQYF. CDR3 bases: TGTGCCAGCAGCTTTGCAGGGGGCCAAAACATTCAGTACTTC. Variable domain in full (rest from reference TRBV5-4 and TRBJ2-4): ETGVTQSPTHLIKTRGQQVTLRCSSQSGHNTVSWYQQALGQGPQFIFQYYREEENGRGNFPPRFSGLQFPNYSSELNVNALELDDSALYLCASSFAGGQNIQYFGAGTRLSVL.